This entry lists 22 T cell receptor beta chains sequenced from one sample in a study of cytomegalovirus exposure and HLA in healthy donors. The PCR contained 60 Vbeta and 13 Jbeta primers. Sequenced by immunoSEQ multiplex PCR; TCRdb stores in-frame clones only, minus some. Altogether 150,000 to 200,000 clones are present, around 80% being singletons, with the ten largest covering 4% to 6%. The sequencing sample was made of PBMCs. Receptors originate from a man aged 18 to 35 in good health and CMV-seronegative.

This clone was seen only once. V is TRBV7-9 and J is TRBJ1-6, with D perhaps TRBD1 (6 bases). Trimming cost V 6 bases and J 13 bases, with 19 bases left between them. The CDR3 length is 14 residues. Germline lookup yields CDR1 SEHNR and CDR2 FQNEAQ (reference sequence). DNA of the CDR3: TGTGCCAGCAGTGTGGACAGCCTAAAGTCTCCCCTCCACTTT. This encodes CASSVDSLKSPLHF.

The chain uses TRBV28 and TRBJ2-7; 9 bases line up with TRBD1. The CDR3 has 14 residues. Germline CDR1 is MDHEN and CDR2 is SYDVKM. Unmatched junction bases numbered 8, after V lost 8 bases and J lost 3 bases. Here the CDR3 DNA reads TGTGCCAGCGGCTCAGAGACAGGGGGCTACGAGCAGTACTTC. Translation gives CASGSETGGYEQYF. The variable domain in full, completed from reference TRBV28 and TRBJ2-7, reads DVKVTQSSRYLVKRTGEKVFLECVQDMDHENMFWYRQDPGLGLRLIYFSYDVKMKEKGDIPEGYSVSREKKERFSLILESASTNQTSMYLCASGSETGGYEQYFGPGTRLTVT.

This sequence joins TRBV6-6 and TRBJ1-2, with D possibly matching TRBD1 (5 bases). CDR1 and CDR2 (germline): MNHNY, SVGAGI (reference sequence). The CDR3 covers 15 residues. Deletions cut 2 bases from V and 6 bases from J, with 16 bases between. The DNA for the CDR3 is TGTGCCAGCAGTTACGAACTCCCGGGGGAAGATGGCTACACCTTC. Its translation: CASSYELPGEDGYTF.

CDR3 coding DNA: TGTGCCAGCAGTTTTTTGGCGGTTCGGCCCCAGCATTTT. Amino acids: CASSFLAVRPQHF. The V and J genes are TRBV28 and TRBJ1-5; D is uncertain. Germline CDR1 is MDHEN and CDR2 is SYDVKM. The CDR3 sequence is 13 residues long. V dropped 3 bases and J dropped 9 bases, with 12 bases sitting between them.

The V gene is TRBV4-1, the J gene TRBJ2-3; D is possibly TRBD1 (6 bases). The germline V gene encodes CDR1 MGHRA and CDR2 YSYEKL. The CDR3 is 14 residues long. Trimming took off 8 bases at V and 1 base at J, with 13 bases between the two ends. The CDR3 reads CASQPGQGTDTQYF. The CDR3 DNA follows: TGCGCCAGCCAACCGGGACAAGGCACAGATACGCAGTATTTT.

For the CDR3, the DNA is TGTGCCAGCAGCTTGCCGGGACAGGGGTCCCACGAGCAGTACTTC. Amino acids: CASSLPGQGSHEQYF. This chain uses TRBV5-6 with TRBJ2-7; TRBD1 matches at 10 bases. Germline assignment: CDR1 SGHDT and CDR2 YYEEEE. The CDR3 is 15 amino acids. The V segment lost 1 base and the J segment 5 bases; nucleotides outside the gene matches: 6.

The chain has TRBV4-3 and TRBJ2-1; 10 bases are shared with TRBD2. V shed 4 bases, J shed 1 base, and the junction held 7 bases outside the gene matches. This CDR3 spans 17 amino acids. The germline CDR1 and CDR2 sequences are LGHNA and YSLEER. The CDR3 spells CASSLLLAGESYNEQFF. The CDR3 DNA reads TGCGCCAGCAGCCTCCTTCTAGCGGGAGAATCCTACAATGAGCAGTTCTTC.

This chain joins TRBV7-6 and TRBJ2-2; TRBD1 agrees at 10 bases. Trimming took 6 bases from V and 6 from J; bases not matched to a gene: 7. The CDR3 covers 15 residues. Per the germline V gene, CDR1 is SGHVS and CDR2 is FNYEAQ. Here the CDR3 reads CASRPDRGPAGELFF. The CDR3 DNA follows: TGTGCCAGCAGACCTGACAGGGGGCCGGCCGGGGAGCTGTTTTTT.

The chain recombines TRBV25-1 with TRBJ2-1; TRBD2 matches 10 bases. CDR3 length equals 15 residues. The trim removed 2 bases at V and 5 bases at J, leaving 3 bases unmatched. From germline, CDR1 is MGHDK and CDR2 SYGVNS. The CDR3 bases are TGTGCCAGCAGTGAACCTGGGACTAGCGACAATGAGCAGTTCTTC. Its translation is CASSEPGTSDNEQFF.

V is TRBV27 and J is TRBJ1-6; the D gene is possibly TRBD1 (6 bases). The CDR3 loop spans 16 amino acids. Germline V gene sequence: CDR1 MNHEY, CDR2 SMNVEV (reference sequence). V dropped 0 bases and J dropped 9 bases, with 15 bases sitting between them. The CDR3 sequence is CASSLSPTGLGSPLHF. In DNA, the CDR3 is TGTGCCAGCAGTTTATCCCCCACAGGGCTGGGTTCACCCCTCCACTTT.

This clone was seen more than once but under ten times. The chain employs TRBV6-1 and TRBJ2-1; 7 bases fit TRBD2. The CDR3 runs to 15 residues. The J segment lost 7 bases and the V segment lost 6 bases, leaving 12 bases of the junction unmatched. Germline loops: CDR1 MNHNS, CDR2 SASEGT. The CDR3 nucleotides are TGTGCCAGCAGGAGACCGGGACTACCTCTGAATGAGCAGTTCTTC. As protein: CASRRPGLPLNEQFF.

For the CDR3, the DNA is TGCGCCAGCAGCTTTAGCGGGAACCAAGAGACCCAGTACTTC. Translation gives CASSFSGNQETQYF. The V and J genes are TRBV5-1 and TRBJ2-5; TRBD2 matches 8 bases. This CDR3 has 14 amino acids. The V gene's germline CDR1 is SGHRS and CDR2 YFSETQ. With V trimmed by 2 bases and J by 0 bases, 0 bases remained unmatched.

This rearrangement joins TRBV6-1 to TRBJ1-5; D is perhaps TRBD1 (5 bases). From germline, CDR1 is MNHNS and CDR2 SASEGT. Deletions cut 0 bases from V and 5 bases from J, with 11 bases between. This CDR3 is built from 15 residues. CDR3 in DNA: TGTGCCAGCAGTGAAGCAGGGGCAATGTATCAGCCCCAGCATTTT. Amino acid sequence: CASSEAGAMYQPQHF.

The gene calls are TRBV27 and TRBJ1-2; 9 bases are shared with TRBD1. The germline CDR1 and CDR2 sequences are MNHEY and SMNVEV (reference sequence). This CDR3 spans 14 amino acids. Trimming took 6 bases from V and 8 from J; bases not matched to a gene: 10. The CDR3 here is CASRGGTGLGGYTF. The CDR3 bases are TGTGCCAGCAGGGGAGGGACAGGGTTAGGCGGCTACACCTTC.

The chain is built from TRBV11-2 and TRBJ2-3, with 9 bases that match TRBD1. Germline V gene data show CDR1 as SGHAT and CDR2 as FQNNGV. The CDR3 has 15 residues. The V segment lost 5 bases and the J segment 2 bases; nucleotides outside the gene matches: 5. The CDR3 DNA reads TGTGCCAGCAGCCGGGACAGGGATCCCACAGATACGCAGTATTTT. This gives the protein CASSRDRDPTDTQYF. The full variable domain, rest sourced from reference TRBV11-2 and TRBJ2-3, is EAGVAQSPRYKIIEKRQSVAFWCNPISGHATLYWYQQILGQGPKLLIQFQNNGVVDDSQLPKDRFSAERLKGVDSTLKIQPAKLEDSAVYLCASSRDRDPTDTQYFGPGTRLTVL.

This clone has only one observation. This chain joins TRBV4-3 and TRBJ1-5, with 7 bases that match TRBD1. The germline V gene has CDR1 LGHNA and CDR2 YSLEER. The trim removed 2 bases at V and 0 bases at J, leaving 7 bases unmatched. The CDR3 contains 17 residues. The CDR3 loop is CASSQLGTVYSNQPQHF. CDR3 in DNA: TGCGCCAGCAGCCAACTCGGGACAGTCTATAGCAATCAGCCCCAGCATTTT.

The chain's CDR3 is CASSSYGYTF. The CDR3 DNA reads as TGTGCCAGCAGCTCCTATGGCTACACCTTC. The rearrangement uses TRBV28 and TRBJ1-2; no firm D call. V dropped 6 bases and J dropped 4 bases, with 3 bases sitting between them. Germline CDR1 is MDHEN and CDR2 is SYDVKM. The length of the CDR3 is 10 residues.

The gene calls are TRBV10-3 and TRBJ2-7; TRBD2 aligns across 16 bases. The CDR3 is 16 residues long. Germline V CDR1 and CDR2: ENHRY, SYGVKD. V lost 6 bases to trimming and J lost 4 bases; unmatched junction nucleotides: 6. The CDR3 nucleotides read TGTGCCATCAGGGGGACTAGCGGGGGGGCTGGTTACGAGCAGTACTTC. Translation: CAIRGTSGGAGYEQYF.

This chain uses TRBV7-6 with TRBJ2-7; 8 nucleotides align to TRBD2. The CDR3 covers 12 residues. Germline V gives CDR1 SGHVS, CDR2 FNYEAQ. The V and J ends lost 5 bases and 13 bases, in that order; junction bases with no gene match: 10. The CDR3 region is CASSPREGQFYF. CDR3 DNA sequence: TGTGCCAGCAGCCCTCGGGAGGGCCAGTTTTACTTC.

The rearrangement links TRBV11-2 to TRBJ2-7; 7 bases line up with TRBD1. Germline values: CDR1 SGHAT, CDR2 FQNNGV. This CDR3 contains 15 residues. Trimming removed 7 bases from V and 2 bases from J; junction bases left unmatched: 11. In nucleotides, the CDR3 is TGTGCCAGCACCTCCAGAAGGGGGCGGACCTACGAGCAGTACTTC. It yields the protein CASTSRRGRTYEQYF.

This clone was seen just once. The rearrangement joins TRBV30 to TRBJ2-1; D gene uncertain. CDR3 length: 15 amino acids. The V and J ends lost 2 bases and 4 bases respectively, with 15 bases between them. Germline V CDR1 and CDR2: GTSNPN, SVGIG (reference sequence). Here the CDR3 reads CAWSLSLIAYNEQFF. The CDR3 DNA follows: TGTGCCTGGAGTCTGTCGTTAATCGCGTACAATGAGCAGTTCTTC.

The V call is TRBV7-9, the J call TRBJ2-5; D is undetermined. Looked up from germline, CDR1 is SEHNR and CDR2 is FQNEAQ (reference sequence). The CDR3 loop spans 13 amino acids. The germline V and J ends were trimmed by 3 bases and 1 base, with 6 bases remaining between them. The CDR3 here is CASSFLSQETQYF. CDR3 DNA: TGTGCCAGCAGCTTTCTCAGCCAAGAGACCCAGTACTTC.